The 23 T cell receptor beta chains below were found in one sample sequenced in a study of prognosis after radiotherapy for stage I lung cancer. Using two-round multiplex PCR, the authors amplified TCR beta CDR3 from genomic DNA. For every TRBV and TRBJ gene, a specific primer was used in first-round PCR. In TCRdb, the multiplex PCR reads were re-called with MiXCR into one record per CDR3 protein. Of 20,000 or so distinct CDR3 sequences detected, roughly 28% appear once; the ten largest clones hold about 20%. The sample consisted of PBMCs, taken before or after stereotactic body radiation therapy (not recorded which). Source of these receptors: a donor aged 50 or older with non-small cell lung cancer.

About this clonotype itself: An end of the junction does not agree with germline; a read error may underlie this. This chain joins TRBV6-2 or TRBV6-3 and TRBJ2-1; 7 nucleotides align to TRBD2. Germline assignment: CDR1 MNHEY and CDR2 SVGEGT. CDR3 size: 15 residues. The CDR3, as DNA: TGTGCCACCAGTGATGATAGCGGGTCCCACAATGAGCAGTTCTTC. It encodes CATSDDSGSHNEQFF.

This clonotype was counted many times. The rearrangement links TRBV28 to TRBJ2-7; D gene unclear. The germline V and J ends were trimmed by 6 bases and 7 bases, with 16 bases remaining between them. The CDR3 loop spans 13 amino acids. CDR1 and CDR2 from the germline V gene are MDHEN and SYDVKM. The CDR3 loop reads CASSSFLLREQYF. CDR3 bases: TGTGCCAGCAGCTCCTTTCTCTTGAGGGAGCAGTACTTC.

This clonotype was picked up many times. In nucleotides, the CDR3 is TGTGCCAGCAGCTCACACGCCATGGCGGTCCATTCTCCAGCTTTCTTT. Translation gives CASSSHAMAVHSPAFF. The rearrangement links TRBV7-8 to TRBJ1-1; D ambiguous. The CDR3 covers 16 residues. CDR1 is SGHVS, CDR2 FQNEAQ, per germline. V lost 4 bases and J lost 10, with 25 bases in between. Complete variable domain (other parts from reference TRBV7-8 and TRBJ1-1): GAGVSQSPRYKVAKRGQDVALRCDPISGHVSLFWYQQALGQGPEFLTYFQNEAQLDKSGLPSDRFFAERPEGSVSTLKIQRTQQEDSAVYLCASSSHAMAVHSPAFFGQGTRLTVV.

On this clonotype itself: This is likely a read error, given that the CDR3 carries no conserved phenylalanine or tryptophan at its end. This sequence joins TRBV30 and TRBJ1-1; 7 bases are shared with TRBD1. CDR3 length: 14 amino acids. Germline V gene data show CDR1 as GTSNPN and CDR2 as SVGIG (reference sequence). Losses at the gene ends were 4 bases for V and 8 bases for J; bases not matched to a gene: 13. The CDR3 here is CAWIPKDTGAEAFL. As DNA, the CDR3 is TGTGCCTGGATTCCGAAGGACACAGGGGCCGAAGCTTTCCTT.

This clonotype appeared many times. The chain uses TRBV6-2 or TRBV6-3 and TRBJ1-1; perhaps TRBD1 as D (5 bases). V shed 0 bases and J shed 11 bases, with 13 bases lying between them. CDR1 and CDR2 from the germline V gene are MNHEY and SVGEGT. This CDR3 is built from 13 residues. The CDR3 region is CASSYSGWGLAFF. The DNA of the CDR3 is TGTGCCAGCAGTTACTCGGGTTGGGGGTTGGCTTTCTTT.

This clonotype was recorded many times. The gene calls are TRBV5-4 and TRBJ2-7; D remains ambiguous. The CDR3 totals 15 residues. Per the germline V gene, CDR1 is SGHNT and CDR2 is YYREEE (reference sequence). V lost 4 bases and J 3 bases, leaving 17 bases between the germline ends. CDR3 nucleotide sequence: TGTGCCAGCAGCCACGACACCCTGAGCCACTACGAGCAGTACTTC. Translating it yields CASSHDTLSHYEQYF.

This clonotype was detected only once. One base separates it from a far larger clone, so it is likely a read error. The rearrangement joins TRBV20-1 to TRBJ2-7, with D perhaps matching TRBD1 or TRBD2 (5 bases each). CDR3 length equals 13 residues. CDR1 DFQATT and CDR2 SNEGSKA come from the germline V gene (reference sequence). In nucleotides, the CDR3 is TGCAGCATACGGGGCTTAAGCTCCTACGAGCAGTACTTC. Translating it yields CSIRGLSSYEQYF.

This clonotype was counted ten times or more. The rearrangement links TRBV7-9 to TRBJ1-3; 7 positions agree with TRBD1. The CDR3 spans 19 residues. Germline V gene data show CDR1 as SEHNR and CDR2 as FQNEAQ (reference sequence). The trim removed 5 bases at V and 0 bases at J, leaving 16 bases unmatched. In nucleotides, the CDR3 is TGTGCCAGCAGCCCAAGAGGGGGCAGCAAAGAGAACTCTGGAAACACCATATATTTT. Translation: CASSPRGGSKENSGNTIYF.

Worth noting for this clonotype: This sequence may be a read error, since a much larger clone differs from it by one base. The chain employs TRBV6-1 and TRBJ2-4; D might be TRBD1 or TRBD2, each matching 6 bases. The length of the CDR3 is 14 residues. Trimming cost V 5 bases and J 11 bases, with 19 bases left between them. The germline V gene encodes CDR1 MNHNS and CDR2 SASEGT. CDR3 residues: CASSPPGDTSFQYF. As DNA, the CDR3 is TGTGCCAGCAGTCCACCGGGGGACACCTCTTTTCAGTACTTC.

This clonotype was detected ten times or more. The chain joins TRBV6-2 or TRBV6-3 to TRBJ2-1, with D tentatively TRBD2 (5 bases). Trimming pared 11 bases from V and 8 bases from J, leaving 19 bases between. This CDR3 contains 13 residues. CDR1 is MNHEY, CDR2 SVGEGT, per germline. CDR3 in DNA: TGTGCCGCGGGTGAGGCCGCCGTGGATGAGCAGTTCTTC. It encodes CAAGEAAVDEQFF.

This clonotype was seen ten or more times. The V call is TRBV10-2, the J call TRBJ2-1; D unclear. Germline CDR1 WSHSY, CDR2 SAAADI. The CDR3 extends over 14 amino acids. With 3 bases removed from V and 2 bases from J, the gap between germline ends came to 8 bases. The CDR3 loop reads CASSDYRTYNEQFF. CDR3 bases: TGCGCCAGCAGTGACTATAGGACCTACAATGAGCAGTTCTTC.

This clonotype was detected ten times or more. This chain links TRBV18 with TRBJ1-1, with 7 nucleotides matching TRBD1. This CDR3 has 14 amino acids. V shed 6 bases and J 0 bases; nucleotides not matched to a gene: 4. From germline, CDR1 is KGHSH and CDR2 LQKENI. The CDR3 reads CASSVDRLNTEAFF. The CDR3 nucleotides are TGTGCCAGCTCGGTGGACAGGTTGAACACTGAAGCTTTCTTT.

V and J are TRBV6-1 and TRBJ1-1; the match to TRBD1 covers 8 bases. This CDR3 has 16 residues. The V segment lost 7 bases and the J segment 1 base; nucleotides outside the gene matches: 11. Germline V gene lookup returns CDR1 MNHNS and CDR2 SASEGT. This CDR3 reads CASTMGPDRGNTEAFF. As DNA, the CDR3 is TGTGCCAGCACGATGGGCCCCGACAGGGGGAACACTGAAGCTTTCTTT.

Remarks on this clonotype: A read error may account for a junction end that differs from germline. The CDR3 loop is CSSSPTPLRGKYEQYF. The CDR3 coding sequence is TGTTCCAGCAGCCCTACCCCGTTGAGGGGGAAGTACGAGCAGTACTTC. The chain recombines TRBV6-1 with TRBJ2-7; TRBD1 is a possible D gene (6 bases). Germline V lookup: CDR1 MNHNS, CDR2 SASEGT. The CDR3 covers 16 residues.

This clonotype is termed medium-sized. The V gene is TRBV20-1, the J gene TRBJ2-1; TRBD2 is a possible D gene (5 bases). V lost 0 bases and J 7 bases, leaving 19 bases between the germline ends. The CDR3 runs to 16 residues. In germline, CDR1 is DFQATT, CDR2 SNEGSKA (reference sequence). CDR3 protein: CSARDSMRVNGNEQFF. CDR3 DNA sequence: TGCAGTGCTAGAGACTCGATGCGGGTTAACGGTAATGAGCAGTTCTTC.

This clonotype appeared many times. The rearrangement uses TRBV7-2 and TRBJ1-3; no clear D. Trimming removed 1 base from V and 0 bases from J, with 13 bases in between. CDR3 length: 17 amino acids. Germline V gene lookup returns CDR1 SGHTA and CDR2 FQGNSA. CDR3 amino acids: CASSLVVGRLSGNTIYF. CDR3 in DNA: TGTGCCAGCAGCTTAGTGGTTGGCAGACTCTCTGGAAACACCATATATTTT.

This chain joins TRBV7-8 and TRBJ2-3, with no clear D. Per germline, CDR1 SGHVS and CDR2 FQNEAQ. Trimming pared 4 bases from V and 4 bases from J, leaving 18 bases between. The CDR3 contains 16 residues. The CDR3 nucleotides are TGTGCCAGCAGCTACCTCGGACGTATGGCCGCAGATACGCAGTATTTT. This encodes CASSYLGRMAADTQYF. The complete variable domain, with remaining parts taken from reference TRBV7-8 and TRBJ2-3, reads GAGVSQSPRYKVAKRGQDVALRCDPISGHVSLFWYQQALGQGPEFLTYFQNEAQLDKSGLPSDRFFAERPEGSVSTLKIQRTQQEDSAVYLCASSYLGRMAADTQYFGPGTRLTVL.

This clonotype was found many times. CDR3 DNA: TGTGCCAGCAGCGTAGGGGCAGGGGGCACAGATACGCAGTATTTT. This encodes CASSVGAGGTDTQYF. The chain uses TRBV9 and TRBJ2-3, with TRBD1 as a possible D gene (6 bases). CDR1 and CDR2 from the germline V gene are SGDLS and YYNGEE. V was cut by 0 bases and J by 1 base, with 9 bases left in between. This CDR3 region has 15 residues.

The sample holds many counts of this clonotype. The rearrangement joins TRBV11-2 to TRBJ2-4; D is possibly TRBD1 or TRBD2 (5 bases each). Germline CDR1 SGHAT, CDR2 FQNNGV. Trimming shortened V by 5 bases and J by 0 bases, and 14 bases separated the two germline ends. The CDR3 contains 16 residues. CDR3 nucleotide sequence: TGTGCCAGCAGCCCCCGTACTGGGACAGCCAAAAACATTCAGTACTTC. Its translation is CASSPRTGTAKNIQYF.

At least ten counts were recorded for this clonotype. The chain carries TRBV6-2 or TRBV6-3 and TRBJ2-3; TRBD1 matches at 8 bases. The J segment lost 1 base and the V segment lost 2 bases, leaving 5 bases of the junction unmatched. Germline CDR1 and CDR2: MNHEY and SVGEGT. The CDR3 runs to 16 residues. CDR3 sequence: CASSYPPGQGTDTQYF. The CDR3 DNA sequence: TGTGCCAGCAGTTACCCTCCGGGACAGGGCACAGATACGCAGTATTTT.

This clonotype was observed at least ten times. This chain connects TRBV19 to TRBJ2-7; no clear D. The CDR3 runs 14 residues. V shed 6 bases and J shed 0 bases, with 12 bases lying between them. Germline V gene lookup returns CDR1 LNHDA and CDR2 SQIVND (reference sequence). In nucleotides, the CDR3 is TGTGCCAGTAGCGCTTCCCACAGCTCCTACGAGCAGTACTTC. Translating gives CASSASHSSYEQYF.

This clonotype has a count of ten or more. The chain joins TRBV20-1 to TRBJ1-1; TRBD1 is a possible D gene (6 bases). The germline V gene has CDR1 DFQATT and CDR2 SNEGSKA (reference sequence). This CDR3 is 14 amino acids long. V was cut by 2 bases and J by 6 bases, with 16 bases left in between. CDR3 residues: CSARPSRAGAEAFF. The CDR3 nucleotides are TGCAGTGCTAGACCCTCAAGGGCAGGGGCTGAAGCTTTCTTT.

This chain joins TRBV4-3 and TRBJ2-1; D is possibly TRBD1 or TRBD2 (5 bases each). Germline V gene data show CDR1 as LGHNA and CDR2 as YSLEER. The CDR3 is 16 residues long. V lost 4 bases and J 4 bases, leaving 17 bases between the germline ends. The CDR3 DNA is TGCGCCAGCAGCCGAGACAGTCCGGGATGGTACAATGAGCAGTTCTTC. This translates into CASSRDSPGWYNEQFF.